This TCR beta chain was documented in a study of lymphopenia after photon versus proton radiotherapy. Using immunoSEQ multiplex PCR, the repertoire was profiled, and TCRdb retains in-frame clones only, with some absent. The repertoire holds around 70,000 clones, approximately 91% seen once, with about 3.1% in the top ten. Study findings and constraints: Oligoclonal CD8+ Temra expansion after nadir drove photon patients' diversity drop.

This CDR3 is 13 amino acids long. Germline-derived CDR1 and CDR2 are SGHDN and FVKESK. V shed 1 base and J 14 bases; nucleotides not matched to a gene: 10. Remarks on this clone: Antigen: not known.

This chain connects TRBV14 to TRBJ2-5, with 7 bases identical to TRBD2. The origin of this receptor is a woman aged 65 to 85 with pancreatic cancer. This specimen was peripheral blood, taken from a patient treated with photon-based radiotherapy. The CDR3 sequence: CASSQVRGSQPYF. The DNA of the CDR3 is TGTGCCAGCAGCCAAGTGCGGGGGAGCCAGCCCTACTTC.